The rows below give T cell receptor beta chains drawn from one sample of a study of somatic mutations in cytotoxic T cells in rheumatoid arthritis. The method was immunoSEQ multiplex PCR; TCRdb's version includes in-frame clones alone and lacks a portion of them. Counted here are approximately 13,000 clones, around 80% occurring once; the ten biggest clones make up about 29%. Sequencing input: CD8+ T cells sorted from blood. The source is an adult with rheumatoid arthritis. The CDR3 runs from the conserved cysteine through the conserved F or W. A D gene is named only where the DNA matches it firmly. Part of the rows lack a size; the others show once, few, many or a class for expanded clones.

J gene: TRBJ2-7; D gene: -; clone size: -; V gene: TRBV4-1; CDR3 DNA: TGCGCCAGCAGCCAAGTCAGTTCTGGCGAGCAGTACTTC; CDR3 protein: CASSQVSSGEQYF
J gene: TRBJ2-5; D gene: -; clone size: -; V gene: TRBV28; CDR3 DNA: TGTGCCAGCTCCCCGGGGCTTCCGACCCAGTACTTC; CDR3 protein: CASSPGLPTQYF
J gene: TRBJ1-6; D gene: TRBD1; clone size: -; V gene: TRBV27; CDR3 DNA: TGTGCCAGCAGTGAATATCAGGGGGCGCAGGGTTCACCCCTCCACTTT; CDR3 protein: CASSEYQGAQGSPLHF
J gene: TRBJ2-7; D gene: TRBD2; clone size: -; V gene: TRBV19; CDR3 DNA: TGTGCCAGTAGGAGCGGGGACGAGCAGTACTTC; CDR3 protein: CASRSGDEQYF
J gene: TRBJ1-1; D gene: -; clone size: -; V gene: TRBV4-1; CDR3 DNA: TGCGCCAGCAGCCAAGTTGAGGGGATCGGCACTGAAGCTTTCTTT; CDR3 protein: CASSQVEGIGTEAFF
J gene: TRBJ1-2; D gene: TRBD1; clone size: -; V gene: TRBV29-1; CDR3 DNA: TGCAGCGTGCTTTCCGGGACAGCGAATAACTATGGCTACACCTTC; CDR3 protein: CSVLSGTANNYGYTF
J gene: TRBJ2-3; D gene: -; clone size: -; V gene: TRBV4-1; CDR3 DNA: TGCGCCAGCAGCCAACCTGTAGCCGATACGCAGTATTTT; CDR3 protein: CASSQPVADTQYF
J gene: TRBJ2-1; D gene: -; clone size: few; V gene: TRBV7-9; CDR3 DNA: TGTGCCAGCAGCAAGACCCGGGGGCAGTTCTTC; CDR3 protein: CASSKTRGQFF
J gene: TRBJ2-3; D gene: -; clone size: -; V gene: TRBV7-2; CDR3 DNA: TGTGCCAGCAGGCTCCAGGCCGCCCCCACAGATACGCAGTATTTT; CDR3 protein: CASRLQAAPTDTQYF
J gene: TRBJ1-2; D gene: -; clone size: -; V gene: TRBV4-1; CDR3 DNA: TGCGCCAGCAGCCATGACTCGGCTAACTATGGCTACACCTTC; CDR3 protein: CASSHDSANYGYTF
J gene: TRBJ1-5; D gene: -; clone size: -; V gene: TRBV7-8; CDR3 DNA: TGTGCCAGCAGCCCAGAGAATCAGCCCCAGCATTTT; CDR3 protein: CASSPENQPQHF
J gene: TRBJ1-1; D gene: -; clone size: -; V gene: TRBV10-3; CDR3 DNA: TGTGCCATAAAAAGAACGACAGGGAACACTGAAGCTTTCTTT; CDR3 protein: CAIKRTTGNTEAFF
J gene: TRBJ1-5; D gene: -; clone size: -; V gene: TRBV23-1; CDR3 DNA: TGCGCCAGCAGACACCGACAGAGCAATCAGCCCCAGCATTTT; CDR3 protein: CASRHRQSNQPQHF
J gene: TRBJ1-4; D gene: TRBD1; clone size: -; V gene: TRBV2; CDR3 DNA: TGTGCCATCTCCGGGACAGGGAGTCGCGCAACTAATGAAAAACTGTTTTTT; CDR3 protein: CAISGTGSRATNEKLFF
J gene: TRBJ2-7; D gene: -; clone size: -; V gene: TRBV27; CDR3 DNA: TGTGCCAGCAGTTTACTTGGACAGCACTACGAGCAGTACTTC; CDR3 protein: CASSLLGQHYEQYF
J gene: TRBJ2-7; D gene: TRBD2; clone size: -; V gene: TRBV27; CDR3 DNA: TGTGCCAGCAGAGAGACAGGGTTACAAGCGGGAGGGCTCGAGCAGTACTTC; CDR3 protein: CASRETGLQAGGLEQYF
J gene: TRBJ1-4; D gene: -; clone size: -; V gene: TRBV7-3; CDR3 DNA: TGTGCCAGCAGCTTAACGGAGGCTAGGTTGGGGGCAATTAATGAAAAACTGTTTTTT; CDR3 protein: CASSLTEARLGAINEKLFF
J gene: TRBJ2-1; D gene: TRBD1; clone size: few; V gene: TRBV5-1; CDR3 DNA: TGCGCCAGCAGCTCAATACAGGGGCGCTCCTACAATGAGCAGTTCTTC; CDR3 protein: CASSSIQGRSYNEQFF
J gene: TRBJ2-1; D gene: -; clone size: -; V gene: TRBV10-3; CDR3 DNA: TGTGCCATCAGTGAACCGGGACATTGGTTAGATGAGCAGTTCTTC; CDR3 protein: CAISEPGHWLDEQFF
J gene: TRBJ2-7; D gene: -; clone size: medium-sized; V gene: TRBV5-8; CDR3 DNA: TGTGCCAGCAGCCTAGAACAGGGGGGGCACTTC; CDR3 protein: CASSLEQGGHF
J gene: TRBJ2-7; D gene: -; clone size: -; V gene: TRBV29-1; CDR3 DNA: TGCAGCGTTGCTGGCGGGCCAACCGAGCAGTACTTC; CDR3 protein: CSVAGGPTEQYF
J gene: TRBJ2-3; D gene: TRBD2; clone size: -; V gene: TRBV2; CDR3 DNA: TGTGCCAGCGGTCTAGCGGGGCTTATGGATACGCAGTATTTT; CDR3 protein: CASGLAGLMDTQYF
J gene: TRBJ1-1; D gene: -; clone size: -; V gene: TRBV19; CDR3 DNA: TGTGCCAGTAGCTTTATTCTTCACACTGAAGCTTTCTTT; CDR3 protein: CASSFILHTEAFF
J gene: TRBJ2-2; D gene: TRBD2; clone size: -; V gene: TRBV7-3; CDR3 DNA: TGTGCCAGCAGCCCTGCGGGAGTCGAGGGCACCGGGGAGCTGTTTTTT; CDR3 protein: CASSPAGVEGTGELFF
J gene: TRBJ1-2; D gene: -; clone size: -; V gene: TRBV7-9; CDR3 DNA: TGTGCCAGCGAGGTTGTAGGGACGGGTGGCTACACCTTC; CDR3 protein: CASEVVGTGGYTF
J gene: TRBJ2-2; D gene: -; clone size: once; V gene: TRBV2; CDR3 DNA: TGTGCCAGCAGGAGGCGAAGGGTGGTAAACGCGGACACCGGGGAGCTGTTTTTT; CDR3 protein: CASRRRRVVNADTGELFF
J gene: TRBJ1-6; D gene: -; clone size: -; V gene: TRBV6-5; CDR3 DNA: TGTGCCAGCAGTTACTCTTCGGATAATTCACCCCTCCACTTT; CDR3 protein: CASSYSSDNSPLHF
J gene: TRBJ2-6; D gene: TRBD2; clone size: -; V gene: TRBV5-1; CDR3 DNA: TGCGCCAGCAGCTTCACCGGACTAGCGGAGAGCTCTGGGGCCAACGTCCTGACTTTC; CDR3 protein: CASSFTGLAESSGANVLTF
J gene: TRBJ2-2; D gene: TRBD2; clone size: -; V gene: TRBV2; CDR3 DNA: TGTGCCAGCAGTGTCGGGACTACTTTCACCGGGGAGCTGTTTTTT; CDR3 protein: CASSVGTTFTGELFF
J gene: TRBJ2-1; D gene: -; clone size: -; V gene: TRBV29-1; CDR3 DNA: TGCAGCGTTAGGCGGGGAGTAAACGAGCAGTTCTTC; CDR3 protein: CSVRRGVNEQFF
J gene: TRBJ2-3; D gene: TRBD2; clone size: -; V gene: TRBV7-9; CDR3 DNA: TGTGCCAGCAGCTTAGTCAGCGGGGGGGCTGTGGGCACAGATACGCAGTATTTT; CDR3 protein: CASSLVSGGAVGTDTQYF
J gene: TRBJ1-2; D gene: -; clone size: -; V gene: TRBV30; CDR3 DNA: TGTGCCTGGAGTGTTGGGCAGGGACCTTCCTATGGCTACACCTTC; CDR3 protein: CAWSVGQGPSYGYTF
J gene: TRBJ1-3; D gene: -; clone size: -; V gene: TRBV9; CDR3 DNA: TGTGCCAGCAGCGTAGCGTCAAACGGAAACACCATATATTTT; CDR3 protein: CASSVASNGNTIYF
J gene: TRBJ1-3; D gene: TRBD1; clone size: few; V gene: TRBV28; CDR3 DNA: TGTGCCAGCAGTTTTTATAACCGGGACAGGGGAAACACCATATATTTT; CDR3 protein: CASSFYNRDRGNTIYF
J gene: TRBJ1-2; D gene: TRBD1; clone size: -; V gene: TRBV19; CDR3 DNA: TGTGCCAGTAGCCCCACACCCCCCGGGACAGACTATGGCTACACCTTC; CDR3 protein: CASSPTPPGTDYGYTF
J gene: TRBJ1-2; D gene: TRBD1; clone size: -; V gene: TRBV4-2; CDR3 DNA: TGTGCCAGCAGCCAAACAAGGGGGGACAGAGGAGGCTACACCTTC; CDR3 protein: CASSQTRGDRGGYTF
J gene: TRBJ1-2; D gene: -; clone size: -; V gene: TRBV7-9; CDR3 DNA: TGTGCCAGCAGCTTAGCGGAGGAGGGGTATGGCTACACCTTC; CDR3 protein: CASSLAEEGYGYTF
J gene: TRBJ1-1; D gene: TRBD1; clone size: -; V gene: TRBV7-9; CDR3 DNA: TGTGCCAGCAGCTTCGGCAGGGGGGGCACTGAAGCTTTCTTT; CDR3 protein: CASSFGRGGTEAFF
J gene: TRBJ1-1; D gene: -; clone size: few; V gene: TRBV7-2; CDR3 DNA: TGTGCCAGCAGCTTACTTATGACAGTCACGAACACTGAAGCTTTCTTT; CDR3 protein: CASSLLMTVTNTEAFF
J gene: TRBJ1-3; D gene: -; clone size: -; V gene: TRBV29-1; CDR3 DNA: TGCAGCGTTCGGACCAGCTCTGGAAACACCATATATTTT; CDR3 protein: CSVRTSSGNTIYF
J gene: TRBJ1-5; D gene: -; clone size: -; V gene: TRBV4-1; CDR3 DNA: TGCGCCAGCAGCCATGAAGGCAGGGCAGACGATCAGCCCCAGCATTTT; CDR3 protein: CASSHEGRADDQPQHF
J gene: TRBJ1-4; D gene: -; clone size: -; V gene: TRBV7-6; CDR3 DNA: TGTGCCAGCAGCCACTTAGCTGAAAAACTGTTTTTT; CDR3 protein: CASSHLAEKLFF
J gene: TRBJ2-7; D gene: TRBD2; clone size: -; V gene: TRBV10-3; CDR3 DNA: TGTGCCATCAGCGGGGGAGGGGCCAACGAGCAGTACTTC; CDR3 protein: CAISGGGANEQYF
J gene: TRBJ1-1; D gene: TRBD1; clone size: -; V gene: TRBV29-1; CDR3 DNA: TGCAGCGCCAGGGTGGGGACAGAAGTTGGGACTGAAGCTTTCTTT; CDR3 protein: CSARVGTEVGTEAFF
J gene: TRBJ2-2; D gene: -; clone size: -; V gene: TRBV19; CDR3 DNA: TGTGCCAGTAGTATTGGTAGGGCAGTGAACACCGGGGAGCTGTTTTTT; CDR3 protein: CASSIGRAVNTGELFF
J gene: TRBJ1-2; D gene: TRBD1; clone size: -; V gene: TRBV5-6; CDR3 DNA: TGTGCCAGCAGCTTGGGGAGCGGGACAGGGTTACCGGGCTACACCTTC; CDR3 protein: CASSLGSGTGLPGYTF
J gene: TRBJ2-7; D gene: -; clone size: -; V gene: TRBV10-1; CDR3 DNA: TGCGCCAGCAGTGCTGGACCAGTCTACGAGCAGTACTTC; CDR3 protein: CASSAGPVYEQYF
J gene: TRBJ2-7; D gene: TRBD2; clone size: -; V gene: TRBV10-3; CDR3 DNA: TGTGCCATCAGTGATGTAGCGGGAGCCTACGAGCAGTACTTC; CDR3 protein: CAISDVAGAYEQYF
J gene: TRBJ1-1; D gene: -; clone size: -; V gene: TRBV7-3; CDR3 DNA: TGTGCCAGCAGCCGGGGAGGGGAGACTGAAGCTTTCTTT; CDR3 protein: CASSRGGETEAFF
J gene: TRBJ2-7; D gene: TRBD2; clone size: -; V gene: TRBV7-2; CDR3 DNA: TGTGCCAGCAGCTACGGTGGTCATGTGGGGCTAGCGGGAAACGAGCAGTACTTC; CDR3 protein: CASSYGGHVGLAGNEQYF
J gene: TRBJ2-3; D gene: -; clone size: -; V gene: TRBV13; CDR3 DNA: TGTGCCAGCAGCTGGCAGCAGTCGGATACGCAGTATTTT; CDR3 protein: CASSWQQSDTQYF
J gene: TRBJ1-6; D gene: -; clone size: -; V gene: TRBV19; CDR3 DNA: TGTGCCAGTACCATGATAAGCTCCTATAATTCACCCCTCCACTTT; CDR3 protein: CASTMISSYNSPLHF
J gene: TRBJ2-7; D gene: TRBD1; clone size: -; V gene: TRBV13; CDR3 DNA: TGTGCCAGCAGCTTAAGAACAGGGGATAACGAGCAGTACTTC; CDR3 protein: CASSLRTGDNEQYF
J gene: TRBJ2-1; D gene: -; clone size: -; V gene: TRBV29-1; CDR3 DNA: TGCAGCGTTGAAGACGTCAGCGGGCCGACCTCCTACAATGAGCAGTTCTTC; CDR3 protein: CSVEDVSGPTSYNEQFF